This T cell receptor beta chain was identified during a study of CD8 T cells in ankylosing spondylitis. There are 19 residues in the CDR3. The germline CDR1 and CDR2 sequences are SGHRS and YFSETQ. V lost 5 bases to trimming and J lost 0 bases; unmatched junction nucleotides: 16. Study-level points and caveats: Reportedly, matched ankylosing spondylitis synovial fluid was significantly enriched for disease-linked clones. What appeared characteristic of ankylosing spondylitis blood was a TCR beta motif of eight highly homologous variants. Several of the motif variants were reported before in synovial fluid and blood from reactive arthritis.

5'-RACE, quantitative and with molecular barcodes, yielded the TCR beta libraries. TCRdb processed the 5' RACE reads anew with MiXCR; each CDR3 protein has one entry. The data show some 350,000 distinct CDR3 sequences, approximately 14% seen once. Comment on this clonotype: The antigen is unknown.

Input material: blood, either unsorted or a sorted T cell fraction (not recorded which). This sequence was found in a male donor with ankylosing spondylitis or in good health (not recorded which). The genes are TRBV5-1 and TRBJ2-3; 9 nucleotides align to TRBD1. CDR3 in amino acids: CASSNSPGTGLPSTDTQYF. The CDR3 bases are TGCGCCAGCAGTAACAGCCCCGGGACAGGGCTCCCCAGCACAGATACGCAGTATTTT.